Presented here are 27 T cell receptor beta chains from one specimen sequenced in a study of response to subunit inactivated influenza vaccine (dated by TCRdb to between 2018 and 2020). Library construction relied on RT-PCR. The data were produced on an Illumina HiSeq 2500. TCRdb's own reprocessing of the public reads used fastp at Q25 and MiXCR and kept productive beta chains. Rows with one shared CDR3 protein collapse into an entry with the most common genes and DNA. The table for this sample lists some 640,000 distinct CDR3 sequences; 11% to 15% of them were counted only once. Of the sample, around 6.5% is held by the ten largest clones. The specimen was PBMCs from blood, collected less than 15 days before vaccination. These receptors were taken from a man between 50 and 59 years old who received an inactivated influenza vaccine. Donor details come from another sample of the same person, matched by shared clones.

This CDR3 reads CSVTTSGRAFEQYF. CDR3 DNA: TGCAGCGTTACGACTAGCGGGAGGGCCTTTGAGCAGTACTTC. The V and J genes are TRBV29-1 and TRBJ2-7, with TRBD2 identical over 14 bases. Germline V gene data show CDR1 as SQVTM and CDR2 as ANQGSEA. Trimming took 5 bases from V and 7 from J; bases not matched to a gene: 7. The CDR3 contains 14 residues.

Only a few counts were recorded for this clonotype. V and J are TRBV7-2 and TRBJ2-4, with D tentatively TRBD1 (5 bases). V was shortened by 5 bases and J by 8 bases, with 16 bases between the two germline ends. The CDR3 extends over 14 amino acids. From germline, CDR1 is SGHTA and CDR2 FQGNSA. CDR3 DNA sequence: TGTGCCAGCAGCGTAACAGGAGCTCGAGACATTCAGTACTTC. It codes for CASSVTGARDIQYF.

This clonotype was observed at least ten times. This chain links TRBV14 with TRBJ2-1, with TRBD1 matching over 7 bases. The J segment lost 9 bases and the V segment lost 2 bases, leaving 4 bases of the junction unmatched. Germline-derived CDR1 and CDR2 are SGHDN and FVKESK. The CDR3 covers 13 residues. CDR3 coding DNA: TGTGCCAGCAGCCAATTTGACAGGGCTGAGCAGTTCTTC. Its protein product is CASSQFDRAEQFF.

This clonotype was seen a few times. The chain is built from TRBV27 and TRBJ2-1, with D perhaps assigned TRBD1 or TRBD2 (5 bases each). V was pared by 3 bases and J by 9 bases, with 9 bases between. There are 12 residues in the CDR3. Germline CDR1 is MNHEY and CDR2 is SMNVEV (reference sequence). The CDR3 reads CASSFERGEQFF. As DNA, the CDR3 is TGTGCCAGCAGTTTTGAGAGGGGTGAGCAGTTCTTC.

V usage is TRBV6-1 and J usage is TRBJ1-1; 7 bases match TRBD1. Germline lookup yields CDR1 MNHNS and CDR2 SASEGT. The CDR3 is 13 residues long. V shed 3 bases, J shed 10 bases, and the junction held 8 bases outside the gene matches. The CDR3 DNA reads TGTGCCAGCAGTGATTTTTCGACAGGGCGAGCTTTCTTT. This codes for CASSDFSTGRAFF.

This sequence joins TRBV6-1 and TRBJ2-1; D is undetermined. Trimming pared 4 bases from V and 9 bases from J, leaving 10 bases between. Looked up from germline, CDR1 is MNHNS and CDR2 is SASEGT. The CDR3 is made up of 12 amino acids. CDR3 DNA: TGTGCCAGCAGTGTTCTTCGGAGTGAGCAGTTCTTC. Translating gives CASSVLRSEQFF.

This chain connects TRBV6-5 to TRBJ2-7; D might be TRBD1 (5 bases). The CDR3 is 15 residues long. The germline gives CDR1 MNHEY, CDR2 SVGAGI. The ends were cut back, 0 bases at V and 2 bases at J, with 11 bases in the middle. The CDR3 is CASSYSATDTYEQYF. As DNA, the CDR3 is TGTGCCAGCAGTTACTCTGCGACAGACACCTACGAGCAGTACTTC.

This clonotype was seen more than once but under ten times. The rearrangement joins TRBV20-1 to TRBJ2-2, with 16 nucleotides matching TRBD2. This CDR3 spans 16 amino acids. V shed 5 bases and J 5 bases; nucleotides not matched to a gene: 5. CDR1 is DFQATT and CDR2 is SNEGSKA in the germline V gene (reference sequence). The CDR3 spells CSAGTSGRAQTGELFF. The CDR3 nucleotides read TGCAGTGCTGGGACTAGCGGGAGGGCCCAGACCGGGGAGCTGTTTTTT.

This clonotype has only a few counts. The chain recombines TRBV4-3 with TRBJ2-3; D may be TRBD1 (7 bases). V gave up 4 bases and J gave up 5 bases, with 10 bases separating them. CDR3 size: 13 residues. Germline CDR1 reads LGHNA; CDR2 reads YSLEER. CDR3 DNA: TGCGCCAGCAGCCGCGGGACAGAAGATACGCAGTATTTT. Residues: CASSRGTEDTQYF.

The chain recombines TRBV7-2 with TRBJ2-7, with a weak D call TRBD2 (6 bases). V was clipped by 0 bases and J by 0 bases, with 15 bases between them. The germline gives CDR1 SGHTA, CDR2 FQGNSA. This CDR3 spans 17 amino acids. The CDR3 loop reads CASSLAPTRAASYEQYF. CDR3 in DNA: TGTGCCAGCAGCTTAGCGCCGACTAGAGCGGCCTCCTACGAGCAGTACTTC.

There are many counts of this clonotype. This rearrangement joins TRBV7-2 to TRBJ1-3; D gene ambiguous. The CDR3 has 15 residues. The V gene's germline CDR1 is SGHTA and CDR2 FQGNSA. V shed 5 bases and J shed 0 bases, with 11 bases lying between them. CDR3 sequence: CASSITGSSGNTIYF. In DNA form, the CDR3 reads TGTGCCAGCAGCATAACCGGGTCCTCTGGAAACACCATATATTTT.

Many counts were recorded for this clonotype. The V gene is TRBV11-2, the J gene TRBJ2-7, with D maybe TRBD1 (6 bases). V was pared by 4 bases and J by 4 bases, with 11 bases between. The CDR3 length is 13 residues. CDR1 is SGHAT, CDR2 FQNNGV, per germline. CDR3 DNA sequence: TGTGCCAGCAGCTCAGAGACAGGTTACGAGCAGTACTTC. This gives the protein CASSSETGYEQYF.

This clonotype was recorded at least ten times. This chain connects TRBV7-6 to TRBJ2-7; 9 nucleotides match TRBD2. Trimming took 4 bases from V and 4 from J; bases not matched to a gene: 8. The CDR3 has 15 residues. Germline V gene data show CDR1 as SGHVS and CDR2 as FNYEAQ. The CDR3 reads CASSYVAGEGYEQYF. The CDR3 DNA is TGTGCCAGCAGCTACGTAGCGGGAGAAGGGTACGAGCAGTACTTC.

V gene TRBV7-6 combines with J gene TRBJ2-3; 9 bases fit TRBD1. CDR3 size: 17 residues. CDR1 SGHVS and CDR2 FNYEAQ come from the germline V gene. The junction had 6 bases not matched to a gene; V was cut back by 0 bases and J by 2 bases. The CDR3 loop reads CASSLATGTGSTDTQYF. In DNA form, the CDR3 reads TGTGCCAGCAGCTTAGCGACCGGGACAGGGTCCACAGATACGCAGTATTTT.

The rearrangement joins TRBV3-1 to TRBJ2-7; D uncertain. This CDR3 spans 11 amino acids. Germline V gene lookup returns CDR1 LGHDT and CDR2 YNNKEL (reference sequence). Trimming pared 1 base from V and 7 bases from J, leaving 5 bases between. The CDR3 region has the DNA TGTGCCAGCAGCCAAGCTCGGGAGCAGTACTTC. It is translated as CASSQAREQYF.

The CDR3 region has the DNA TGCGCCAGCAGCCAAGATCCGCCCAGATACAATGAGCAGTTCTTC. Its translation is CASSQDPPRYNEQFF. This chain links TRBV4-1 with TRBJ2-1; D is uncertain. Per germline, CDR1 MGHRA and CDR2 YSYEKL. This CDR3 has 15 amino acids. V was cut by 0 bases and J by 4 bases, with 10 bases left in between.

This clonotype came up many times. The chain uses TRBV7-6 and TRBJ2-7; no clear D. Trimming cost V 3 bases and J 0 bases, with 9 bases left between them. CDR3 length equals 14 residues. Germline loops: CDR1 SGHVS, CDR2 FNYEAQ. The CDR3 nucleotides read TGTGCCAGCAGCTTGGAGAGGACCTCCTACGAGCAGTACTTC. This codes for CASSLERTSYEQYF.

This clonotype was seen only a few times. The rearrangement links TRBV12-3 or TRBV12-4 to TRBJ2-2; D may be TRBD2 (5 bases). The CDR3 is 15 amino acids. V was clipped by 3 bases and J by 5 bases, with 13 bases between them. CDR3 DNA sequence: TGTGCCAGCAGTTTTGGTCGTACGGGAACCGGGGAGCTGTTTTTT. As protein: CASSFGRTGTGELFF.

This clonotype showed up just a few times. The rearrangement uses TRBV7-9 and TRBJ2-2; TRBD2 might be the D (7 bases). Trimming left V 4 bases short and J 6 bases short, with 18 bases between. CDR3 length: 16 amino acids. Germline V gene sequence: CDR1 SEHNR, CDR2 FQNEAQ (reference sequence). The DNA of the CDR3 is TGTGCCAGCAGCTCTAGGGGGGGCCCCTCACCCGGGGAGCTGTTTTTT. Translating it yields CASSSRGGPSPGELFF. The whole variable domain, filled in from reference TRBV7-9 and TRBJ2-2, reads DTGVSQNPRHKITKRGQNVTFRCDPISEHNRLYWYRQTLGQGPEFLTYFQNEAQLEKSRLLSDRFSAERPKGSFSTLEIQRTEQGDSAMYLCASSSRGGPSPGELFFGEGSRLTVL.

This chain links TRBV7-9 with TRBJ1-2; 11 bases are a match to TRBD1. CDR3 length: 15 residues. Germline trimming cut 3 bases from V and 6 bases from J; bases unmatched to any gene: 6. Per the germline V gene, CDR1 is SEHNR and CDR2 is FQNEAQ (reference sequence). The CDR3 reads CASSFPDRGLDGYTF. Here the CDR3 DNA reads TGTGCCAGCAGCTTTCCGGACAGGGGGCTTGATGGCTACACCTTC.

J is TRBJ2-1 and V is TRBV27; 10 nucleotides line up with TRBD1. V shed 7 bases and J 9 bases; nucleotides not matched to a gene: 9. The germline gives CDR1 MNHEY, CDR2 SMNVEV (reference sequence). This CDR3 region has 14 residues. The CDR3 nucleotides are TGTGCCAGCAAACTGACAGGGGGCTCGGTTGAGCAGTTCTTC. It specifies CASKLTGGSVEQFF.

This clonotype was counted between two and nine times. The genes are TRBV12-3 or TRBV12-4 and TRBJ2-5; a weak D match, TRBD1 (6 bases). V gave up 3 bases and J gave up 4 bases, with 12 bases separating them. The CDR3 totals 14 residues. The CDR3 coding sequence is TGTGCCAGCAGTTTGGGGGCGCGGCTAGAGACCCAGTACTTC. This gives the protein CASSLGARLETQYF.

This clonotype has a handful of counts. V gene TRBV29-1 combines with J gene TRBJ1-2; 9 bases align to TRBD1. Germline V gene sequence: CDR1 SQVTM, CDR2 ANQGSEA. Losses at the gene ends were 3 bases for V and 5 bases for J; bases not matched to a gene: 4. The CDR3 is 13 residues long. CDR3 region: CSVETGGGYGYTF. The CDR3 DNA reads as TGCAGCGTTGAGACAGGGGGTGGATATGGCTACACCTTC.

The chain is built from TRBV7-8 and TRBJ2-1; tentatively, D is TRBD1 (6 bases). The germline gives CDR1 SGHVS, CDR2 FQNEAQ. The CDR3 totals 14 residues. Trimming stripped 4 bases from V and 6 bases from J, with 13 bases between. DNA of the CDR3: TGTGCCAGCAGCTCAAGCGGACAGATCAATGAGCAGTTCTTC. It is translated as CASSSSGQINEQFF.

The gene calls are TRBV5-1 and TRBJ2-7, with 10 nucleotides matching TRBD2. The junction had 4 bases not matched to a gene; V was cut back by 0 bases and J by 4 bases. The CDR3 is made up of 15 amino acids. CDR1 is SGHRS and CDR2 is YFSETQ in the germline V gene. In nucleotides, the CDR3 is TGCGCCAGCAGCTTGGATCTAGCGGGAGTATACGAGCAGTACTTC. Translating gives CASSLDLAGVYEQYF.

As regards this clonotype: One end of the junction does not line up with germline, which may come from a read error. The J gene is TRBJ2-1, the V gene TRBV12-3 or TRBV12-4; 9 bases agree with TRBD2. The CDR3 consists of 18 residues. The CDR3 protein is CTSRPTPGTSISYNEQFF. The CDR3 DNA reads as TGTACCAGCAGACCCACCCCCGGGACTAGCATATCCTACAATGAGCAGTTCTTC.

This clonotype has a handful of counts. The chain carries TRBV7-2 and TRBJ2-1, with D maybe TRBD2 (5 bases). Germline CDR1 SGHTA, CDR2 FQGNSA. V lost 2 bases and J lost 9, with 11 bases in between. This CDR3 is 13 amino acids long. The DNA of the CDR3 is TGTGCCAGCAGCTTACCTGGACTCATTGAGCAGTTCTTC. It encodes CASSLPGLIEQFF.